This T cell receptor (beta chain) was retrieved from a study of T cells in Graves' hyperthyroidism and ophthalmopathy. Study findings and constraints: The model's output predicted ophthalmopathy at a median of about 6.5 months prior to onset. Blood samples included most of the expanded thyroid clonotypes exceeding 0.001.

The germline V gene encodes CDR1 MDHEN and CDR2 SYDVKM. Trimming at V came to 5 bases and at J to 5 bases, leaving 4 bases not matched to a gene. CDR3 length: 14 residues. Amplified regions were TCR beta CDR3 sequences from RNA transcripts. The study used the HTBI primer set for a first-round RT-PCR of the TCR CDR3. TCRdb called the multiplex PCR reads again in MiXCR, with one record for every CDR3 protein. The table has some 270,000 distinct CDR3 sequences, around 25% seen once; the top ten hold roughly 35%. Exclusion criteria comprised uncontrolled infection, other autoimmune disease, pregnancy or lactation. Diagnostic decisions used clinical symptoms, serum thyroxine and TRAb, thyroid ultrasound and orbital computed tomography. This clonotype was recorded at least ten times. Antigen specificity is unknown.

Sequencing input: blood. This chain joins TRBV28 and TRBJ2-2, with 8 positions matching TRBD1. This receptor was identified in a woman aged 40 to 50 with Graves' ophthalmopathy. The CDR3 reads CASSVDRVTGELFF. The CDR3 DNA follows: TGTGCCAGCAGTGTGGACAGGGTGACCGGGGAGCTGTTTTTT.